The source of this T cell receptor (beta chain) is a study of neurological immune-mediated disorders. General study results and limits: In HTLV-1-associated myelopathy, TCR clonal expansion was greatest, and in multiple sclerosis it was least, below healthy controls.

With respect to this clonotype: No antigen is known for it.

Time point in this sample: longitudinal time-point 3. Trimming removed 7 bases from V and 2 bases from J, with 12 bases in between. This CDR3 region has 15 residues. Looked up from germline, CDR1 is LNHDA and CDR2 is SQIVND (reference sequence). Synthesis of cDNA was accomplished via 5'RACE employing 10-nucleotide random UMIs. TCRdb re-called the 5' RACE reads through MiXCR, storing one row per CDR3 protein. Here the sample spans under 130,000 distinct CDR3 sequences, about a tenth being singletons. This chain connects TRBV19 to TRBJ2-6; either TRBD1 or TRBD2 may fit D (5 bases each). The receptor comes from a female donor with HTLV-1-associated myelopathy (HAM/TSP). Source material: PBMCs. The CDR3 reads CASTAGATGANVLTF. The CDR3 bases are TGTGCCAGTACCGCCGGGGCAACTGGGGCCAACGTCCTGACTTTC.